The next 20 T cell receptor beta chains were all read from a single sample in a study of CD8 T cells in Susac syndrome. About 0.45 to 1 ug RNA was reverse transcribed with random hexamers. Each CDR3 protein gets one entry after TCRdb re-called the immunoSEQ multiplex PCR reads with MiXCR. The data contain roughly 75,000 distinct CDR3 sequences, about 92% of them seen just once; the ten biggest clones take up roughly 0.16%. Material: CD4+ T cells from PBMCs. All receptors come from a human donor with Susac syndrome.

The chain couples TRBV18 to TRBJ1-3; D remains ambiguous. Per germline, CDR1 KGHSH and CDR2 LQKENI. The CDR3 runs to 13 residues. Trimming stripped 6 bases from V and 8 bases from J, with 14 bases between. The CDR3 sequence: CASSPAYGDTIYF. In DNA form, the CDR3 reads TGTGCCAGCTCTCCCGCCTACGGGGACACCATATATTTT.

This clonotype was detected once. This sequence joins TRBV4-1 and TRBJ2-2; possibly TRBD1 or TRBD2 for D (6 bases each). The CDR3 loop spans 17 amino acids. V was cut by 4 bases and J by 5 bases, with 20 bases left in between. CDR1 and CDR2 from the germline V gene are MGHRA and YSYEKL. CDR3 sequence reads: CASSLGGRGMITGELFF. Here the CDR3 DNA reads TGCGCCAGCAGCCTAGGGGGACGGGGGATGATTACCGGGGAGCTGTTTTTT.

The CDR3 spells CSVGTDSTDTQYF. In nucleotides, the CDR3 is TGCAGCGTTGGGACGGATAGCACAGATACGCAGTATTTT. The gene calls are TRBV29-1 and TRBJ2-3; D unclear. Germline V gene data show CDR1 as SQVTM and CDR2 as ANQGSEA. CDR3 length: 13 residues. With 4 bases removed from V and 0 bases from J, the gap between germline ends came to 8 bases.

This rearrangement joins TRBV18 to TRBJ1-4; D might be TRBD1 (5 bases). The germline gives CDR1 KGHSH, CDR2 LQKENI. This CDR3 region has 15 residues. Trimming cost V 3 bases and J 0 bases, with 8 bases left between them. CDR3 in DNA: TGTGCCAGCTCACCTCGGACACCAACTAATGAAAAACTGTTTTTT. Its translation is CASSPRTPTNEKLFF.

The chain joins TRBV28 to TRBJ1-1; TRBD1 aligns across 7 bases. The CDR3 extends over 12 amino acids. Germline V lookup: CDR1 MDHEN, CDR2 SYDVKM. The V gene end was trimmed by 7 bases and the J gene end by 6 bases; junction bases not matched to a gene: 5. The CDR3 DNA is TGTGCCAGCACCAGGGACAGCCCTGAAGCTTTCTTT. Encoded protein: CASTRDSPEAFF.

This chain connects TRBV5-1 to TRBJ2-6; D not certain. Per the germline V gene, CDR1 is SGHRS and CDR2 is YFSETQ. The V end lost 4 bases, the J end lost 0 bases, and 14 bases lay between the germline ends. The length of the CDR3 is 17 residues. CDR3 sequence: CASSPVRTFSGANVLTF. CDR3 coding DNA: TGCGCCAGCAGCCCTGTCCGGACCTTCTCTGGGGCCAACGTCCTGACTTTC.

This clonotype appeared a single time. The chain is built from TRBV15 and TRBJ1-5, with a weak D call TRBD1 (6 bases). Trimming took off 0 bases at V and 0 bases at J, with 18 bases between the two ends. Germline V gene data show CDR1 as LNHNV and CDR2 as YYDKDF (reference sequence). There are 19 residues in the CDR3. CDR3 amino acids: CATSRDRGALLGSNQPQHF. CDR3 coding DNA: TGTGCCACCAGCAGAGATCGGGGGGCACTATTAGGTAGCAATCAGCCCCAGCATTTT.

This sequence joins TRBV5-4 and TRBJ1-4; 7 bases are shared with TRBD1. In germline, CDR1 is SGHNT, CDR2 YYREEE (reference sequence). V lost 3 bases and J lost 6; bases outside the gene matches: 5. The CDR3 has 14 residues. The CDR3 is CASSYRQGDEKLFF. CDR3 DNA sequence: TGTGCCAGCAGCTATCGACAGGGAGATGAAAAACTGTTTTTT.

The chain links TRBV5-5 to TRBJ2-7; TRBD2 agrees at 10 bases. With 0 bases clipped from V and 2 bases from J, the junction kept 5 bases outside the gene matches. The CDR3 sequence is 16 residues long. Germline CDR1 is SGHKS and CDR2 is YYEKEE (reference sequence). CDR3 amino acids: CASSLAPSGGTYEQYF. The CDR3 DNA reads as TGTGCCAGCAGCTTGGCCCCTAGCGGGGGTACCTACGAGCAGTACTTC.

The CDR3: CASSQGTGKNYGYTF. The CDR3 bases are TGTGCCAGCAGCCAAGGGACAGGGAAAAACTATGGCTACACCTTC. The rearrangement links TRBV3-1 to TRBJ1-2; TRBD1 matches 8 bases. Trimming removed 1 base from V and 2 bases from J; junction bases left unmatched: 3. Germline CDR1 and CDR2: LGHDT and YNNKEL (reference sequence). The CDR3 is 15 amino acids.

This clonotype has just one count. This sequence joins TRBV29-1 and TRBJ2-2, with 9 bases matching TRBD2. The V gene end was trimmed by 8 bases and the J gene end by 4 bases; junction bases not matched to a gene: 5. The germline gives CDR1 SQVTM, CDR2 ANQGSEA. The CDR3 is made up of 13 amino acids. The CDR3 loop reads CSFGTSSTGELFF. For the CDR3, the DNA is TGCAGCTTCGGGACTAGCTCCACCGGGGAGCTGTTTTTT.

The gene calls are TRBV28 and TRBJ2-1, with 8 bases matching TRBD2. The CDR3 runs 16 residues. CDR1 is MDHEN, CDR2 SYDVKM, per germline. V trimming: 2 bases; J trimming: 2 bases; junction bases outside the gene matches: 5. CDR3 protein: CASSLTATSAYNEQFF. For the CDR3, the DNA is TGTGCCAGCAGTTTAACGGCGACTAGCGCCTACAATGAGCAGTTCTTC.

This sequence joins TRBV7-6 and TRBJ1-5; tentative D call: TRBD1 (5 bases). The CDR3 runs to 17 residues. Trimming cost V 1 base and J 0 bases, with 13 bases left between them. In germline, CDR1 is SGHVS, CDR2 FNYEAQ. The CDR3 DNA follows: TGTGCCAGCAGCTTAGGGGGCGGCTGGCTTAGCAATCAGCCCCAGCATTTT. It encodes CASSLGGGWLSNQPQHF.

The V gene is TRBV20-1, the J gene TRBJ2-7; 9 bases match TRBD1. The V and J ends lost 3 bases and 7 bases, in that order; junction bases with no gene match: 10. The CDR3 covers 14 residues. Germline assignment: CDR1 DFQATT and CDR2 SNEGSKA (reference sequence). The CDR3 protein is CSARRGQGRGEQYF. In DNA, the CDR3 is TGCAGTGCTAGGAGGGGACAGGGTAGGGGAGAGCAGTACTTC.

CDR3 residues: CASSFPGVDTQYF. In DNA, the CDR3 is TGTGCCAGCAGTTTTCCAGGGGTAGATACGCAGTATTTT. The rearrangement links TRBV6-6 to TRBJ2-3; maybe TRBD1 (6 bases). Germline V lookup: CDR1 MNHNY, CDR2 SVGAGI (reference sequence). Trimming shortened V by 4 bases and J by 5 bases, and 10 bases separated the two germline ends. This CDR3 region has 13 residues.

The rearrangement uses TRBV6-2 or TRBV6-3 and TRBJ1-6, with D unresolved. Germline values: CDR1 MNHEY, CDR2 SVGEGT. V gave up 6 bases and J gave up 12 bases, with 9 bases separating them. CDR3 size: 11 residues. This CDR3 reads CASSQNGPLHF. CDR3 in DNA: TGTGCCAGCAGCCAGAATGGACCCCTCCACTTT.

The V and J genes are TRBV9 and TRBJ1-3; perhaps TRBD1 as D (6 bases). The V gene's germline CDR1 is SGDLS and CDR2 YYNGEE. The CDR3 contains 16 residues. V was pared by 0 bases and J by 1 base, with 11 bases between. Here the CDR3 DNA reads TGTGCCAGCAGCGTAGCGGGACAAATATCTGGAAACACCATATATTTT. This gives the protein CASSVAGQISGNTIYF.

The chain's CDR3 is CASSSQPSRMGHEQYF. Written as DNA, the CDR3 is TGTGCCAGCAGTTCTCAGCCGTCGCGAATGGGACACGAGCAGTACTTC. The chain has TRBV28 and TRBJ2-7; D assignment may be TRBD1 or TRBD2 (5 bases each). The germline V and J ends were trimmed by 4 bases and 5 bases, with 21 bases remaining between them. The CDR3 extends over 16 amino acids. Germline V gives CDR1 MDHEN, CDR2 SYDVKM.

CDR3 nucleotides: TGTGCCAGCCAACAACGGGGGATCACAGATACGCAGTATTTT. This sequence encodes CASQQRGITDTQYF. The chain couples TRBV28 to TRBJ2-3; D may be TRBD2 (6 bases). The germline V and J ends were trimmed by 8 bases and 2 bases, with 14 bases remaining between them. The CDR3 sequence is 14 residues long. Germline CDR1 and CDR2: MDHEN and SYDVKM.

The V call is TRBV27, the J call TRBJ1-1; D possibly corresponds to TRBD1 (6 bases). Looked up from germline, CDR1 is MNHEY and CDR2 is SMNVEV (reference sequence). V lost 1 base, J lost 4 bases, and 10 bases lay in between. There are 14 residues in the CDR3. The CDR3 protein is CASSLLGASTEAFF. The CDR3 bases are TGTGCCAGCAGTTTATTGGGGGCGAGCACTGAAGCTTTCTTT.